This T cell receptor (beta chain) derives from a study of blood T cell repertoires in COVID-19. Study-level information: There were acute and convalescent COVID-19 samples, and they came from the United States, Italy and Spain.

The study assigned cohorts using participant-reported clinical history. Before being deemed recovered, Cohort 3 donors had two negative PCRs, clearance, or symptom resolution. The CDR3 has 20 residues. Per germline, CDR1 MNHNY and CDR2 SVGAGI (reference sequence). Trimming stripped 5 bases from V and 6 bases from J, with 32 bases between. Per the original data handling: Nucleated cell counts were estimated from reference gene primer amplification. Assay: immunoSEQ multiplex PCR; the TCRdb copy retains only in-frame clones and omits some. Clone size and V and J calls were adopted from that table, with D and trimming inferred from the DNA. This table has 300,000 to 400,000 clones, 88% appearing once.

This clonotype was obtained from a woman younger than 30 who had recovered from COVID-19. The genes are TRBV6-6 and TRBJ1-5; TRBD1 is a possible D gene (6 bases). Sequencing used PBMCs or T cells enriched from blood (not recorded which). CDR3 in DNA: TGTGCCAGCAGTCTCCAAGAAGGTGTATGGGGGGGGCTATGGAGTCAGCCCCAGCATTTT. Its protein product is CASSLQEGVWGGLWSQPQHF.